A selection of T cell receptor beta chains follows, all from one sample in a study of cytomegalovirus exposure and HLA in healthy donors. Sequenced by immunoSEQ multiplex PCR; TCRdb stores in-frame clones only, minus some. The data contain tens of thousands of clones, around four fifths of them singletons. Sequenced: PBMCs. These TCRs come from a male donor in good health and CMV-seropositive. Both conserved end residues are part of each CDR3. D genes are given only for firm matches. Size values are once, few and many counts, or a class for expanded clones, and some rows have none.

v_call: TRBV27
d_call: NA
cdr3_length: 13
clone_size: NA
j_call: TRBJ1-2
cdr3_nt: TGTGCCAGCAGTTTAAGACAGAACTATGGCTACACCTTC
cdr3_aa: CASSLRQNYGYTF

v_call: TRBV5-1
d_call: TRBD1
cdr3_length: 19
clone_size: once
j_call: TRBJ2-7
cdr3_nt: TGCGCCAGCAGCTTGGGTCCCAGGGACAGGGCCTTTATTCCCTACGAGCAGTACTTC
cdr3_aa: CASSLGPRDRAFIPYEQYF

v_call: TRBV19
d_call: NA
cdr3_length: 15
clone_size: NA
j_call: TRBJ2-7
cdr3_nt: TGTGCCACCTCGGTAGGGGTTCGGTCATCTTACGAGCAGTACTTC
cdr3_aa: CATSVGVRSSYEQYF

v_call: TRBV11-2
d_call: NA
cdr3_length: 14
clone_size: NA
j_call: TRBJ1-5
cdr3_nt: TGTGCCAGCAGCGCAGGGGAGTTATATCAGCCCCAGCATTTT
cdr3_aa: CASSAGELYQPQHF

v_call: TRBV5-1
d_call: TRBD2
cdr3_length: 15
clone_size: NA
j_call: TRBJ2-7
cdr3_nt: TGCGCCAGCAGCTTGGGGGCGGGGGTCAACTACGAGCAGTACTTC
cdr3_aa: CASSLGAGVNYEQYF

v_call: TRBV27
d_call: NA
cdr3_length: 13
clone_size: few
j_call: TRBJ1-2
cdr3_nt: TGTGCCAGCAGTTCGGCAGCGAACTATGGCTACACCTTC
cdr3_aa: CASSSAANYGYTF

v_call: TRBV19
d_call: NA
cdr3_length: 12
clone_size: NA
j_call: TRBJ2-7
cdr3_nt: TGTGCCAGTAGTACCGACAGACGCGAGCAGTACTTC
cdr3_aa: CASSTDRREQYF

v_call: TRBV15
d_call: TRBD1
cdr3_length: 15
clone_size: NA
j_call: TRBJ2-2
cdr3_nt: TGTGCCACCAGCAGAGATAAGGGGGCAAACGGGGAGCTGTTTTTT
cdr3_aa: CATSRDKGANGELFF

v_call: TRBV5-4
d_call: TRBD1
cdr3_length: 15
clone_size: NA
j_call: TRBJ1-1
cdr3_nt: TGTGCCAGCACCAAACTCTCCAGGGGGGAGACTGAAGCTTTCTTT
cdr3_aa: CASTKLSRGETEAFF

v_call: TRBV28
d_call: NA
cdr3_length: 12
clone_size: NA
j_call: TRBJ1-1
cdr3_nt: TGTGCCACCTCCGGGGGGGGCAGTAGGGCTTTCTTT
cdr3_aa: CATSGGGSRAFF

v_call: TRBV27
d_call: NA
cdr3_length: 15
clone_size: few
j_call: TRBJ1-2
cdr3_nt: TGTGCCAGCAGCCCGGGCATACAGGCTAACTATGGCTACACCTTC
cdr3_aa: CASSPGIQANYGYTF

v_call: TRBV5-1
d_call: TRBD1
cdr3_length: 14
clone_size: NA
j_call: TRBJ1-1
cdr3_nt: TGCGCCAGCAGCGCCCAGACAGGGGGCACTGAAGCTTTCTTT
cdr3_aa: CASSAQTGGTEAFF

v_call: TRBV7-2
d_call: TRBD2
cdr3_length: 14
clone_size: NA
j_call: TRBJ2-1
cdr3_nt: TGTGCCAGCAGGCTAGCGGGGGGGATGAATGAGCAGTTCTTC
cdr3_aa: CASRLAGGMNEQFF

v_call: TRBV2
d_call: NA
cdr3_length: 11
clone_size: once
j_call: TRBJ2-7
cdr3_nt: TGTGCCAGCAATCCGAGTTACGAGCAGTACTTC
cdr3_aa: CASNPSYEQYF

v_call: TRBV7-9
d_call: TRBD1
cdr3_length: 14
clone_size: NA
j_call: TRBJ1-2
cdr3_nt: TGTGCCAGCAGTTCCGGGACAGGAGGCTATGGCTACACCTTC
cdr3_aa: CASSSGTGGYGYTF

v_call: TRBV18
d_call: NA
cdr3_length: 13
clone_size: few
j_call: TRBJ1-3
cdr3_nt: TGTGCCAGCTCACCCTCAGACATCCGCGCCATATATTTT
cdr3_aa: CASSPSDIRAIYF

v_call: TRBV5-6
d_call: NA
cdr3_length: 14
clone_size: NA
j_call: TRBJ1-2
cdr3_nt: TGTGCCAGCAGCTCGGCGCGGGGGCGCGGGGGCTACACCTTC
cdr3_aa: CASSSARGRGGYTF

v_call: TRBV7-3
d_call: TRBD2
cdr3_length: 15
clone_size: NA
j_call: TRBJ2-1
cdr3_nt: TGTGCCAGCAGCCTCCGACTAGCGGGAACGACAGAGCAGTTCTTC
cdr3_aa: CASSLRLAGTTEQFF

v_call: TRBV4-1
d_call: TRBD2
cdr3_length: 15
clone_size: NA
j_call: TRBJ2-3
cdr3_nt: TGCGCCAGCAGCCAAGCGGGGGGGCTTCCAGATACGCAGTATTTT
cdr3_aa: CASSQAGGLPDTQYF

v_call: TRBV29-1
d_call: TRBD1
cdr3_length: 20
clone_size: NA
j_call: TRBJ2-3
cdr3_nt: TGCAGCGTAAAAGTGAGGGACAGGAGCATTCTCACAGGACTCACAGATACGCAGTATTTT
cdr3_aa: CSVKVRDRSILTGLTDTQYF